The present T cell receptor beta chain was sequenced within a study of OX40 agonist ivuxolimab in advanced cancers. In the study overall: Ivuxolimab, which targeted the costimulatory receptor OX40 (CD134), was an agonistic, fully human IgG2 monoclonal antibody. Intravenous ivuxolimab was administered to patients every 2 weeks at six dose levels: 0.01, 0.1, 0.3, 1.5, 3 and 10 mg/kg. Of the approximately 54 dose-escalation patients, hepatocellular carcinoma was present in about 20, melanoma in some 15, renal cell carcinoma in 9 and head and neck cancer in 9. A male proportion of under 85% and a mean age of about 60 years, ranging from 23 to 79, were recorded for the dose-escalation cohort. Prior anti-PD-1, anti-PD-L1 or anti-CTLA-4 therapy was permitted, and checkpoint inhibitors had been received by around 39% of dose-escalation patients. Three dose-escalation patients achieved partial responses, one with hepatocellular carcinoma and two with cutaneous melanoma. The purpose of peripheral TCRbeta sequencing was to test whether ivuxolimab changed TCR sequence diversity and led to clonal T-cell expansion. The paper reports the monotherapy dose-escalation portion (N of about 56 patients) of the phase I ivuxolimab trial.

Trimming removed 4 bases from V and 6 bases from J, leaving 17 bases between the germline ends. Spanning cysteine to phenylalanine, the CDR3 consists of 14 amino acids. Of the read, only the CDR3 DNA is kept; its 42 bases are in frame from base 1. From a lookup of the germline V gene, CDR1 and CDR2 are SGHRS and YFSETQ. Worth noting for this clone: This receptor's antigen is unknown. Nothing much larger sits one base from this clone, and base qualities are not available.

To sequence the TCRbeta CDR3 region, genomic DNA was isolated from the sorted cells. The immunoSEQ Assay was used to sequence the TCRbeta CDR3 regions. TCRdb provides this immuneACCESS table in a form limited to in-frame rearrangements. Some clones are lacking; in checked studies, under half of them reflect an unresolved V gene, and why the rest are absent is not known. A total of fewer than 85,000 clones appear in this sample, more than 90% of them only once. About 0.35% of the sample is taken by the ten largest. Patients with a history of autoimmune disease or receiving systemic immunosuppression were excluded from the trial. Peripheral blood for TCR sequencing was drawn from every dose cohort at baseline, at cycle 4 day 1 and at cycle 7 day 1. The samples were drawn from a first-in-human, open-label, multicenter phase I dose-escalation trial of ivuxolimab. Adults with locally advanced or metastatic melanoma, renal cell, hepatocellular, or head and neck squamous cell carcinoma were enrolled in the trial. Before TCR sequencing, CD4+ and CD8+ T cells were separately sorted from peripheral blood.

On the study overall, not on this receptor specifically: In the 0.1-3.0 mg/kg groups, partial responders had among the lowest normalized peripheral clonal expansion, particularly in CD8+ T cells. After ivuxolimab, more expanded clones were found on average in CD8+ T cells than in CD4+ T cells. Low levels of normalized T-cell clonal expansion were also seen in some patients who did not respond. The antigen specificity of the peripheral T cells that underwent clonal expansion was not determined. At doses from 0.1 to 3.0 mg/kg, clonal expansion was seen in both CD4+ and CD8+ blood T cells between baseline and week 6.

The TCR sequence derives from an adult with an advanced solid tumor such as melanoma, head and neck, liver or kidney cancer. The V and J segments used are TRBV5-1 and TRBJ2-7; tentative D gene TRBD1, with 6 bases matching. The sample here was CD4+ or CD8+ T cells sorted from blood, taken in a trial of the OX40 agonist ivuxolimab. In nucleotide form, the sequence is TGCGCCAGCAGCGACACCGACAGGTCGGGCGAGCAGTACTTC. The resulting protein is CASSDTDRSGEQYF.